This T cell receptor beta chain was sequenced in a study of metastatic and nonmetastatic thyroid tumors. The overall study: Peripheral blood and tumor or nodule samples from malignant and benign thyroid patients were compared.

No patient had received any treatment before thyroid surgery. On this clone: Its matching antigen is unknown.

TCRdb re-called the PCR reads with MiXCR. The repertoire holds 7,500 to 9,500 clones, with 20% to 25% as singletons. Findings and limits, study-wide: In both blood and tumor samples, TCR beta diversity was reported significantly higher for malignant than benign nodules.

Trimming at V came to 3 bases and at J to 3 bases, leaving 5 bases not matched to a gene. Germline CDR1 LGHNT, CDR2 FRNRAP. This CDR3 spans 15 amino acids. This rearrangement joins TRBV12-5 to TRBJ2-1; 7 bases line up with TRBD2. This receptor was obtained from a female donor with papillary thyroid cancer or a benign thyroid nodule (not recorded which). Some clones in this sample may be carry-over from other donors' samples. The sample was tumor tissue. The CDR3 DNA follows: TGTGCTAGTGGTTTTAGCCGGGACTACTACAATGAGCAGTTCTTC. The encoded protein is CASGFSRDYYNEQFF.